This TCR beta chain was identified in a study of metastatic and nonmetastatic thyroid tumors. Study overall: Where malignant and benign thyroid patients were concerned, repertoires were compared across blood and tumor or nodule tissue.

On this clone: The antigen is undetermined.

Thyroid surgery took place with no prior treatment in any patient. The CDR3 extends over 13 amino acids. Per germline, CDR1 MNHNS and CDR2 SASEGT. V lost 7 bases to trimming and J lost 4 bases, with 14 bases between them. TCRdb re-called clones via MiXCR from the PCR reads. This sample has 25,000 to 35,000 clones, with around 15% found just once. Whole-study findings and limits: A significant increase in TCR beta diversity was reportedly seen in malignant thyroid tumors relative to benign nodules, in blood and tumor.

The source material was blood. The sequence was collected from a female donor with papillary thyroid cancer or a benign thyroid nodule (not recorded which). Some clones in this sample may be carry-over from other donors' samples. The chain couples TRBV6-1 to TRBJ2-7, with D possibly matching TRBD1 (6 bases). CDR3 coding DNA: TGTGCCAGCATTGCCGGTACAGGGTACGAGCAGTACTTC. Translated, it gives CASIAGTGYEQYF.